What follows is one TCR beta chain and its context. Its cognate antigen is unknown. The data derive from a study of cytomegalovirus exposure and HLA in healthy donors. Primers included in the PCR were 60 Vbeta and 13 Jbeta primers. Clones were read by immunoSEQ multiplex PCR, and TCRdb kept only the in-frame ones, dropping some. Of roughly 170,000 clones in the sample, 82% were seen once. Regarding the study as a whole: A few chains tied to CMV proved CMV antigen-specific in vitro. Across donors, sequencing depth was assumed by presence/absence analyses to be roughly uniform. CMV serostatus stood as the only immune exposure information on hand.

V lost 3 bases and J 0 bases, leaving 9 bases between the germline ends. The germline CDR1 and CDR2 sequences are MNHEY and SMNVEV (reference sequence). The CDR3 is 14 residues long. Sequencing input: PBMCs. V and J are TRBV27 and TRBJ2-7; tentatively, D is TRBD2 (5 bases). The sequence was obtained from a male donor in good health and CMV-seronegative. For the CDR3, the DNA is TGTGCCAGCAGTTTTAGCGCGAGCTCCTACGAGCAGTACTTC. Its translation: CASSFSASSYEQYF.